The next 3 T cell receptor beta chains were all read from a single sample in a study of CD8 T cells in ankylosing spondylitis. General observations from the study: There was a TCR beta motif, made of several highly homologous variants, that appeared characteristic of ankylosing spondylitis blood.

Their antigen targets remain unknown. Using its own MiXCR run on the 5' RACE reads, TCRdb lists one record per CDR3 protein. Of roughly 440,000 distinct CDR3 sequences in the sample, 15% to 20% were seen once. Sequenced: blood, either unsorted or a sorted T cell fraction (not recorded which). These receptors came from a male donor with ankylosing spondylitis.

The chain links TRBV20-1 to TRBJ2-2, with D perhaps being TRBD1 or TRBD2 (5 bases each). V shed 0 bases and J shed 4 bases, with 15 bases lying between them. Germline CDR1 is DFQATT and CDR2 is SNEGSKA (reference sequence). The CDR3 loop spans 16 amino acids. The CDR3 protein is CSARDLGRTVTGELFF. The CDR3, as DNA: TGCAGTGCTAGAGATCTGGGACGGACGGTCACCGGGGAGCTGTTTTTT.

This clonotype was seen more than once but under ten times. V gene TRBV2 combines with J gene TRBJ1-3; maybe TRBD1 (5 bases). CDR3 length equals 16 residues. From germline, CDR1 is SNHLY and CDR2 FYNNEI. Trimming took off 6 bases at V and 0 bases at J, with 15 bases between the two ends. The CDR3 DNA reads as TGTGCCAGCAGGGGCTGGGACGGTGACTCTGGAAACACCATATATTTT. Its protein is CASRGWDGDSGNTIYF.

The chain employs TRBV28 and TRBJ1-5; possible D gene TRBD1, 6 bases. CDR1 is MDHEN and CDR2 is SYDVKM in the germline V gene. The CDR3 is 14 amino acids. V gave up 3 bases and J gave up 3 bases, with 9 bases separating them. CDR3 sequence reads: CASSFSGANQPQHF. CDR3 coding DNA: TGTGCCAGCAGTTTTTCAGGGGCCAATCAGCCCCAGCATTTT.